A single sample is the source of the 14 T cell receptor beta chains below, sequenced in a study of CD8 T cells in Susac syndrome (dated by TCRdb to the late 2010s). Library construction relied on the immunoSEQ multiplex PCR assay. RNA was extracted with the RNeasy kit and about 0.5 to 1 ug was reverse transcribed using random hexamers. The public reads were reprocessed in TCRdb via fastp at Q25 and MiXCR, keeping in-frame beta chains. Rows merge per CDR3 protein into single entries with the most common DNA and genes. The table for this sample lists 200,000 or so distinct CDR3 sequences; 95% of them were counted only once. The biggest ten clones account for more than 0.08% of the sample. The sequenced sample was CD4+ T cells from PBMCs. The receptors shown here come from a human donor with Susac syndrome.

The chain is built from TRBV20-1 and TRBJ2-5, with 8 bases matching TRBD2. The CDR3 sequence is 13 residues long. Germline CDR1 DFQATT, CDR2 SNEGSKA (reference sequence). V was clipped by 8 bases and J by 1 base; unmatched bases: 6. This CDR3 is CSYGGGPQETQYF. CDR3 sequence (DNA): TGCAGTTACGGGGGGGGCCCCCAAGAGACCCAGTACTTC.

This chain uses TRBV5-1 with TRBJ2-3; D is perhaps TRBD1 (6 bases). Per the germline V gene, CDR1 is SGHRS and CDR2 is YFSETQ. This CDR3 is built from 14 residues. Trimming left V 1 base short and J 7 bases short, with 13 bases between. The CDR3 region is CASSLYGGGNTQYF. CDR3 in DNA: TGCGCCAGCAGCTTGTATGGGGGCGGAAATACGCAGTATTTT.

This sequence joins TRBV7-3 and TRBJ2-3, with D unresolved. CDR3 length: 14 residues. The V end was cut by 2 bases, the J end by 1 base, with 7 bases between. The germline CDR1 and CDR2 sequences are SGHTA and FQGTGA. CDR3 sequence reads: CASSLGLGTDTQYF. The CDR3 nucleotides read TGTGCCAGCAGCTTAGGCCTTGGCACAGATACGCAGTATTTT.

This clonotype has a handful of counts. This rearrangement joins TRBV29-1 to TRBJ1-3; D unresolved. Trimming pared 3 bases from V and 2 bases from J, leaving 8 bases between. This CDR3 region has 13 residues. Germline lookup yields CDR1 SQVTM and CDR2 ANQGSEA. The CDR3 bases are TGCAGCGTTGAGGCGGGTACTGGAAACACCATATATTTT. Translation: CSVEAGTGNTIYF.

This clonotype was picked up one time. The gene calls are TRBV12-3 or TRBV12-4 and TRBJ1-6; TRBD1 might be the D (5 bases). Between the trimmed V and J ends, which lost 6 bases and 7 bases, there was a span of 7 bases. CDR3 size: 12 residues. The chain's CDR3 is CASRRQNSPLHF. CDR3 DNA: TGTGCCAGCAGGCGACAGAATTCACCCCTCCACTTT.

V gene TRBV20-1 combines with J gene TRBJ1-5; 7 bases fit TRBD1. Germline V gives CDR1 DFQATT, CDR2 SNEGSKA (reference sequence). Trimming removed 5 bases from V and 1 base from J; junction bases left unmatched: 11. This CDR3 region has 16 residues. DNA for the CDR3: TGCAGTGCTGTCGACAGGGTAGGGTGGAGCAATCAGCCCCAGCATTTT. This encodes CSAVDRVGWSNQPQHF.

The CDR3 is CASTPLASGVSHEQYF. The CDR3 DNA is TGTGCCAGCACCCCCCTTGCGAGCGGGGTTTCTCACGAGCAGTACTTC. The rearrangement joins TRBV2 to TRBJ2-7; 7 positions agree with TRBD2. The J segment lost 5 bases and the V segment lost 7 bases, leaving 17 bases of the junction unmatched. CDR1 and CDR2 from the germline V gene are SNHLY and FYNNEI. This CDR3 is built from 16 residues.

This rearrangement joins TRBV5-1 to TRBJ1-1; D unresolved. V gave up 5 bases and J gave up 1 base, with 9 bases separating them. Germline loops: CDR1 SGHRS, CDR2 YFSETQ. This CDR3 contains 13 residues. DNA for the CDR3: TGCGCCAGCAGGGTTGGAGCGAACACTGAAGCTTTCTTT. Its protein is CASRVGANTEAFF. The full variable domain, with the rest looked up from reference TRBV5-1 and TRBJ1-1, is KAGVTQTPRYLIKTRGQQVTLSCSPISGHRSVSWYQQTPGQGLQFLFEYFSETQRNKGNFPGRFSGRQFSNSRSEMNVSTLELGDSALYLCASRVGANTEAFFGQGTRLTVV.

The V and J genes are TRBV7-9 and TRBJ2-1, with D uncertain. Trimming pared 9 bases from V and 11 bases from J, leaving 5 bases between. Germline CDR1 and CDR2: SEHNR and FQNEAQ (reference sequence). CDR3 size: 8 residues. Here the CDR3 reads CASGKQFF. The CDR3 region has the DNA TGTGCCAGTGGTAAGCAGTTCTTC.

The chain uses TRBV2 and TRBJ1-2; 10 bases are shared with TRBD1. J was trimmed by 8 bases and V by 7 bases; bases with no gene match: 7. The CDR3 contains 13 residues. The germline CDR1 and CDR2 sequences are SNHLY and FYNNEI. The DNA for the CDR3 is TGTGCCAGCACCATCCGGGACAGGGGCGGCTACACCTTC. Amino acids: CASTIRDRGGYTF.

CDR3 loop: CASTNRGGSYEQYF. The DNA of the CDR3 is TGTGCCAGCACCAACCGCGGAGGCTCCTACGAGCAGTACTTC. The genes are TRBV7-2 and TRBJ2-7, with D tentatively TRBD2 (5 bases). Germline V gene data show CDR1 as SGHTA and CDR2 as FQGNSA. The CDR3 runs to 14 residues. V was cut by 7 bases and J by 0 bases, with 13 bases left in between.

The chain recombines TRBV6-6 with TRBJ2-4, with D perhaps being TRBD1 or TRBD2 (5 bases each). The germline gives CDR1 MNHNY, CDR2 SVGAGI (reference sequence). This CDR3 comprises 14 residues. With 2 bases removed from V and 7 bases from J, the gap between germline ends came to 12 bases. The CDR3 loop is CASSYGPGRNIQYF. In DNA, the CDR3 is TGTGCCAGCAGTTACGGGCCGGGACGGAACATTCAGTACTTC.

The chain uses TRBV20-1 and TRBJ2-1; D tentatively fits TRBD1 or TRBD2 (6 bases each). The V gene lost 3 bases and the J gene lost 0 bases, with 12 bases spanning the gap. The CDR3 runs to 15 residues. CDR1 is DFQATT, CDR2 SNEGSKA, per germline (reference sequence). CDR3 sequence (DNA): TGCAGTGCTAGCGGGGGCCCAACCTCCTACAATGAGCAGTTCTTC. It yields the protein CSASGGPTSYNEQFF.

V is TRBV4-3 and J is TRBJ2-3; D might be TRBD2 (6 bases). Germline V gene data show CDR1 as LGHNA and CDR2 as YSLEER. The V end lost 1 base, the J end lost 10 bases, and 12 bases lay between the germline ends. CDR3 length: 13 amino acids. The chain's CDR3 is CASSQVGGRAQYF. The CDR3 DNA reads as TGCGCCAGCAGCCAAGTCGGGGGTCGGGCGCAGTATTTT.